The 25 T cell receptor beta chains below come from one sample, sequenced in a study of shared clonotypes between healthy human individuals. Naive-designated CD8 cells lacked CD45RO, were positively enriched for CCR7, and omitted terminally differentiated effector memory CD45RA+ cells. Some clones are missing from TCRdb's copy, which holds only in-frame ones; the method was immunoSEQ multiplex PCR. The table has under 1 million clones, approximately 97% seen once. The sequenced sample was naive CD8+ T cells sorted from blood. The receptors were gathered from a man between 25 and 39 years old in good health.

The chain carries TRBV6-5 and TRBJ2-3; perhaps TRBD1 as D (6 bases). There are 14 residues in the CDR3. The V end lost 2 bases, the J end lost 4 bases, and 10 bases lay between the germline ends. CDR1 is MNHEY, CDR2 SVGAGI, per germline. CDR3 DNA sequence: TGTGCCAGCAGTTACCTACAGGGTCCAGATACGCAGTATTTT. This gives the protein CASSYLQGPDTQYF.

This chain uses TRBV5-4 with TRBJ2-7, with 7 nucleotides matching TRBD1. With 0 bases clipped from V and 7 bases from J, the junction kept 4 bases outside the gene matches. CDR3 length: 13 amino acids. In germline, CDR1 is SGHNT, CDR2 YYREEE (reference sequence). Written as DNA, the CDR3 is TGTGCCAGCAGCTTGGTAGGGACAGAAGAGCAGTACTTC. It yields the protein CASSLVGTEEQYF.

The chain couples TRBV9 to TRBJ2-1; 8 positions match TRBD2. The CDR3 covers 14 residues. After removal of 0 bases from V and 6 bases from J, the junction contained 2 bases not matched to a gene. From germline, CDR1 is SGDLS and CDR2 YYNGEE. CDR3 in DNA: TGTGCCAGCAGCGTAGTAACTAGCGGCAATGAGCAGTTCTTC. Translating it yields CASSVVTSGNEQFF. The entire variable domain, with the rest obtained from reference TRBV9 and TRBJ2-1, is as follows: DSGVTQTPKHLITATGQRVTLRCSPRSGDLSVYWYQQSLDQGLQFLIQYYNGEERAKGNILERFSAQQFPDLHSELNLSSLELGDSALYFCASSVVTSGNEQFFGPGTRLTVL.

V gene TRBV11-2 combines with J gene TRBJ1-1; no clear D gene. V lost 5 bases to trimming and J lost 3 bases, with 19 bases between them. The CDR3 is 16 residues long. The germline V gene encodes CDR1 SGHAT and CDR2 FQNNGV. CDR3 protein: CASSPRFKSEYTEAFF. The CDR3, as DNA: TGTGCCAGCAGCCCCCGTTTCAAATCGGAGTACACTGAAGCTTTCTTT.

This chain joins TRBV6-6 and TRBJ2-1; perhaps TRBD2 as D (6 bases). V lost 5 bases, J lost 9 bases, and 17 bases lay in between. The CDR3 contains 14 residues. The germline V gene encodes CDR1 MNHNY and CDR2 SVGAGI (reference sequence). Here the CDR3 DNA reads TGTGCCAGCAGTCCCCGGACTATTTTCGGTGAGCAGTTCTTC. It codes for CASSPRTIFGEQFF.

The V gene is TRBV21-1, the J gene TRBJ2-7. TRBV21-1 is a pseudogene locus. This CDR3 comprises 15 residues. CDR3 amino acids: CASSAQGGLPHEQYF. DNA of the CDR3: TGTGCCAGCAGCGCCCAAGGGGGGCTTCCGCACGAGCAGTACTTC.

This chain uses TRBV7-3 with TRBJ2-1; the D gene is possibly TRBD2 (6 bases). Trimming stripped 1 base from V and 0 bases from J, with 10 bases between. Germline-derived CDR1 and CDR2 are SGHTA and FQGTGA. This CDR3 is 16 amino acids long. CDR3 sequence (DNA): TGTGCCAGCAGCTTAATGGGGGGAAACTCCTACAATGAGCAGTTCTTC. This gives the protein CASSLMGGNSYNEQFF.

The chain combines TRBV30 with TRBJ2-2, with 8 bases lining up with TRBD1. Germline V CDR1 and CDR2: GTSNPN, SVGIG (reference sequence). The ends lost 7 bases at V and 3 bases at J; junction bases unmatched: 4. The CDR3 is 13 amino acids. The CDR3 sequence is CALTGADTGELFF. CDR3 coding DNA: TGTGCCTTGACAGGGGCCGACACCGGGGAGCTGTTTTTT.

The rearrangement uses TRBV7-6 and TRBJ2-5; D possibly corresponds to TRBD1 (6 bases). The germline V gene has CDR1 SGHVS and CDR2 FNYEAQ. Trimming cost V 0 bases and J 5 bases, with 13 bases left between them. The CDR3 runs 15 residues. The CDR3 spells CASSLALTGFETQYF. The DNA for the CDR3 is TGTGCCAGCAGCTTAGCCCTCACAGGGTTTGAGACCCAGTACTTC. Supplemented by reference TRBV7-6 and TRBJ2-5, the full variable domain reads GAGVSQSPRYKVTKRGQDVALRCDPISGHVSLYWYRQALGQGPEFLTYFNYEAQQDKSGLPNDRFSAERPEGSISTLTIQRTEQRDSAMYRCASSLALTGFETQYFGPGTRLLVL.

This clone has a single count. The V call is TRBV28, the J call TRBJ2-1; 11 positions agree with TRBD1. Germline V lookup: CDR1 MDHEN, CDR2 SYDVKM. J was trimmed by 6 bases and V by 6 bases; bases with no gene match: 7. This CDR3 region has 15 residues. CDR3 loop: CASSSPGQGGNEQFF. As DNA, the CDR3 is TGTGCCAGCAGCTCCCCGGGACAGGGGGGCAATGAGCAGTTCTTC.

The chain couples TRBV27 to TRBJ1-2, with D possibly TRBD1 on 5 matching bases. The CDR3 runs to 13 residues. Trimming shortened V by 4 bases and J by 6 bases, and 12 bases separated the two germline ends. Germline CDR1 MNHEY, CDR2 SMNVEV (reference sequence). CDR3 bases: TGTGCCAGCAGTTATGGGGGGTCGAATGGCTACACCTTC. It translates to CASSYGGSNGYTF.

The CDR3 nucleotides read TGTGCCAGCAGCTTAAAAATATCGGCTGCAACCAACGATGAGCAGTTCTTC. Translated: CASSLKISAATNDEQFF. The chain links TRBV7-9 to TRBJ2-1; no clear D gene. The germline CDR1 and CDR2 sequences are SEHNR and FQNEAQ (reference sequence). The CDR3 consists of 17 residues. V shed 2 bases and J shed 8 bases, with 22 bases lying between them.

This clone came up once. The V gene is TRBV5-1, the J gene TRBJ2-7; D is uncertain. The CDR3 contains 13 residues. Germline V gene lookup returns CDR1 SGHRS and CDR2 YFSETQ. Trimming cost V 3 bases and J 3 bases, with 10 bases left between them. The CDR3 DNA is TGCGCCAGCAGCTGGACCGAGGACTACGAGCAGTACTTC. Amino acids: CASSWTEDYEQYF.

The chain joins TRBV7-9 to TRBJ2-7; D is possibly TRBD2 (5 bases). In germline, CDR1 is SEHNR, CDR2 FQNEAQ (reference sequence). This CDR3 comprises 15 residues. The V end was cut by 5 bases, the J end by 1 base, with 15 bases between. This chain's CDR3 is CASSPGVGLSYEQYF. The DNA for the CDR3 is TGTGCCAGCAGCCCCGGGGTAGGCCTATCCTACGAGCAGTACTTC.

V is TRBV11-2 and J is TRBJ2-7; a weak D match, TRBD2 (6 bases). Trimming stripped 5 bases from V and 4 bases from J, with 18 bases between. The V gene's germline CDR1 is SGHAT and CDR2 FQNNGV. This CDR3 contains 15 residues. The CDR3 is CASSGGSGLQYEQYF. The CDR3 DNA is TGTGCCAGCAGCGGGGGTAGCGGACTACAGTACGAGCAGTACTTC.

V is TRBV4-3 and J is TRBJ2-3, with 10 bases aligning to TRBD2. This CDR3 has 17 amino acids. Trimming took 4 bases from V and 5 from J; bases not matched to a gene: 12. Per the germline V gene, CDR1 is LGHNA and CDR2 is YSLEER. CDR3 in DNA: TGCGCCAGCAGCCCTTATTCTAGCGGGAGTGTAGGAGATACGCAGTATTTT. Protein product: CASSPYSSGSVGDTQYF.

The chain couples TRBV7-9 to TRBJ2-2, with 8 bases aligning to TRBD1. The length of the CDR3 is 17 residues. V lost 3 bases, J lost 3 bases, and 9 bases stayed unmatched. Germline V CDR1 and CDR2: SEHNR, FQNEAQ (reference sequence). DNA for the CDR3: TGTGCCAGCAGCTTTCGACAGGGGACCGCGTACACCGGGGAGCTGTTTTTT. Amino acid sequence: CASSFRQGTAYTGELFF.

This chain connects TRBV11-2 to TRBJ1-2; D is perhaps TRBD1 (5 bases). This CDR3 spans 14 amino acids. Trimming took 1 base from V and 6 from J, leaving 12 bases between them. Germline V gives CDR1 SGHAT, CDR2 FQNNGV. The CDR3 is CASSLGTGTDGYTF. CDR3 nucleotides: TGTGCCAGCAGCTTAGGAACAGGAACTGATGGCTACACCTTC.

The CDR3 DNA sequence: TGTGCCAGCAGCGTAGGAGGGGGAAACACCTACGAGCAGTACTTC. Amino acids: CASSVGGGNTYEQYF. The gene calls are TRBV9 and TRBJ2-7, with a possible D match to TRBD1 (6 bases). The V end was cut by 0 bases, the J end by 2 bases, with 12 bases between. This CDR3 region has 15 residues. Germline loops: CDR1 SGDLS, CDR2 YYNGEE. Complete variable domain (other parts from reference TRBV9 and TRBJ2-7): DSGVTQTPKHLITATGQRVTLRCSPRSGDLSVYWYQQSLDQGLQFLIQYYNGEERAKGNILERFSAQQFPDLHSELNLSSLELGDSALYFCASSVGGGNTYEQYFGPGTRLTVT.

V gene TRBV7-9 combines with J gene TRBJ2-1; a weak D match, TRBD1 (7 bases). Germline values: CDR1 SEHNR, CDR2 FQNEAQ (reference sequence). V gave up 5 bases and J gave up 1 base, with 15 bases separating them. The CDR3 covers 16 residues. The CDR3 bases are TGTGCCAGCAGCCGTAGTCAGGGGGGTTCCTACAATGAGCAGTTCTTC. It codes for CASSRSQGGSYNEQFF.

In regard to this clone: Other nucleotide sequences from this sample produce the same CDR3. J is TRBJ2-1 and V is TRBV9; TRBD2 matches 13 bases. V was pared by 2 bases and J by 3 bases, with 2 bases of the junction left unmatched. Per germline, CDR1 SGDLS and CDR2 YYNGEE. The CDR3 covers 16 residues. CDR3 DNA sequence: TGTGCCAGCAGCGTCGGGACTAGCGGGATCTACAATGAGCAGTTCTTC. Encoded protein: CASSVGTSGIYNEQFF. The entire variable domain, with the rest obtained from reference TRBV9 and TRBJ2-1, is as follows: DSGVTQTPKHLITATGQRVTLRCSPRSGDLSVYWYQQSLDQGLQFLIQYYNGEERAKGNILERFSAQQFPDLHSELNLSSLELGDSALYFCASSVGTSGIYNEQFFGPGTRLTVL.

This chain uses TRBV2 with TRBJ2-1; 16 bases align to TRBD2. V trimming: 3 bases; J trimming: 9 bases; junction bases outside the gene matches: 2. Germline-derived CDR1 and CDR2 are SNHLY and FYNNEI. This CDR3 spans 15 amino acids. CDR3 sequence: CASSDGTSGRGEQFF. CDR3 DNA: TGTGCCAGCAGTGATGGGACTAGCGGGAGGGGTGAGCAGTTCTTC.

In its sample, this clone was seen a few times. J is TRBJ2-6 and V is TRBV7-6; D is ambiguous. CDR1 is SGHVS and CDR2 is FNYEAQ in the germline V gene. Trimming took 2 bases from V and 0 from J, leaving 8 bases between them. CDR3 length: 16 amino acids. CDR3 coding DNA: TGTGCCAGCAGCTTAATGGACCTCTCTGGGGCCAACGTCCTGACTTTC. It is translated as CASSLMDLSGANVLTF.

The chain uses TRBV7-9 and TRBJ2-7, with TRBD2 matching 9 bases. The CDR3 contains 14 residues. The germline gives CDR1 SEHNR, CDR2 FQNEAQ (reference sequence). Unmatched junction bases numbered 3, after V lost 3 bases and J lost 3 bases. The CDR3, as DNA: TGTGCCAGCAGCTTTTTGCGGGAGGGCTACGAGCAGTACTTC. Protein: CASSFLREGYEQYF.

The CDR3 sequence: CASSPINKQGGEQYF. The CDR3 coding sequence is TGTGCCAGCAGTCCAATCAATAAACAGGGCGGAGAGCAGTACTTC. V is TRBV27 and J is TRBJ2-7, with D perhaps TRBD1 (6 bases). The germline gives CDR1 MNHEY, CDR2 SMNVEV (reference sequence). Deletions cut 5 bases from V and 7 bases from J, with 21 bases between. CDR3 size: 15 residues.